These T cell receptor beta chains were read from a single sample in a study of cytomegalovirus exposure and HLA in healthy donors. Clones were read by immunoSEQ multiplex PCR, and TCRdb kept only the in-frame ones, dropping some. The table records 200,000 or so clones, around 84% of them present only once. Sequencing used PBMCs. Source of these receptors: a woman in her twenties or thirties in good health and CMV-seropositive. The CDR3 runs from the conserved cysteine through the conserved F or W. A D gene is named only where the DNA matches it firmly. For some rows the clone size is stated as once, few or many, or as a class when expanded; others skip it.

TRBV4-2	.	TRBJ2-1	TRBD1	16	TGTGCCAGCAGCCATGAAGAGGGGACAGGGTACAATGAGCAGTTCTTC	CASSHEEGTGYNEQFF
TRBV7-9	few	TRBJ2-7	TRBD2	13	TGTGCCAGCAGCGCTAGCGGGAGCTACGAGCAGTACTTC	CASSASGSYEQYF
TRBV15	.	TRBJ2-7	TRBD1	16	TGTGCCACCAGCAGAGGGGACAGGGTGAATTACTACGAGCAGTACTTC	CATSRGDRVNYYEQYF
TRBV2	.	TRBJ2-2	.	14	TGTGCCAGCAGTGCGCGGGCTGAGGCCGGGGAGCTGTTTTTT	CASSARAEAGELFF
TRBV27	.	TRBJ1-2	.	13	TGTGCCAGCAGGCCAGGGAATTTCTATGGCTACACCTTC	CASRPGNFYGYTF
TRBV30	.	TRBJ1-2	.	13	TGTGCCTGGAGTCTCATAGCTAACTATGGCTACACCTTC	CAWSLIANYGYTF
TRBV27	.	TRBJ2-1	.	14	TGTGCCAGCAGTTTCCAGGCGAACGGCAATGAGCAGTTCTTC	CASSFQANGNEQFF
TRBV5-1	.	TRBJ2-7	.	13	TGCGCCAGCAGCTTGCAGGGTACCTACGAGCAGTACTTC	CASSLQGTYEQYF
TRBV5-1	.	TRBJ1-5	.	14	TGCGCCAGCAGCTTCTCAGGGGAAGGCCAGCCCCAGCATTTT	CASSFSGEGQPQHF
TRBV2	few	TRBJ2-7	.	13	TGTGCCAGCAGGGAGCGGACCACCTACGAGCAGTACTTC	CASRERTTYEQYF
TRBV25-1	.	TRBJ1-2	TRBD1	14	TGTGCCAGCAGTTTACAGGGACAGGACTATGGCTACACCTTC	CASSLQGQDYGYTF
TRBV5-4	.	TRBJ1-1	.	14	TGTGCCAGCAGCTTCGGAGCGGGTTTTACTGAAGCTTTCTTT	CASSFGAGFTEAFF
TRBV27	.	TRBJ2-1	.	11	TGTGCCAGCAGTTTCCGGACAGAGCAGTTCTTC	CASSFRTEQFF
TRBV7-2	.	TRBJ2-1	.	15	TGTGCCAGCAGCTTGACAGAGAGCTCCTACAATGAGCAGTTCTTC	CASSLTESSYNEQFF
TRBV5-8	.	TRBJ1-3	TRBD1	16	TGTGCCAGCAGCCCGGGCCAGGGGGCGAGGGGAAACACCATATATTTT	CASSPGQGARGNTIYF
TRBV5-1	once	TRBJ1-2	.	13	TGCGCCAGCAGCATAGGGGGTTCGTACGGCTACACCTTC	CASSIGGSYGYTF
TRBV5-1	.	TRBJ2-1	TRBD2	16	TGCGCCAGCAGCTTGGCAGGGACTAGCCCGACCAATGAGCAGTTCTTC	CASSLAGTSPTNEQFF
TRBV10-3	.	TRBJ1-2	TRBD1	13	TGTGCCGCGGCCGGGACAGGGCTCGGGGGCTACACCTTC	CAAAGTGLGGYTF
TRBV11-3	once	TRBJ2-2	.	14	TGTGCCAGCAGCTTACGAGAGAACACCGGGGAGCTGTTTTTT	CASSLRENTGELFF
TRBV28	.	TRBJ1-1	.	14	TGTGCCAGCAGCCTCGGGGGGGTTCGCGCTGAAGCTTTCTTT	CASSLGGVRAEAFF
TRBV7-2	.	TRBJ1-5	.	13	TGTGCCAGCAGCGAGGTCAGGGGTCAGCCCCAGCATTTT	CASSEVRGQPQHF
TRBV27	.	TRBJ2-7	TRBD1	13	TGTGCCAGCAGTTTATTTACAGGGGGCGAGCAGTACTTC	CASSLFTGGEQYF